The 11 T cell receptor beta chains presented below share a single source sample, sequenced in a study of CD4 and CD8 cells across lung adenocarcinoma regions. TCRdb analysed the PCR reads with MiXCR anew, one entry per CDR3 protein. Of 15,000 to 20,000 distinct CDR3 sequences listed, about 50% were seen once; the top ten hold less than 40%. Sequenced: CD8+ T cells from the margin of a lung tumor. All receptors come from a male donor with lung adenocarcinoma. The CD4 and CD8 labels of this study may be unreliable.

Notes on this clonotype: Because the CDR3 is missing its conserved closing phenylalanine or tryptophan, this is likely a read error. The chain uses TRBV6-1 and TRBJ2-5; D is perhaps TRBD2 (7 bases). The DNA end is a closer match to TRBJ2-7, so the J assignment may be wrong. CDR1 is MNHNS, CDR2 SASEGT, per germline. The CDR3 contains 15 residues. In DNA, the CDR3 is TGTGCCAGCACCGACGGGGCGGGGGCTCCCTACGAGCAGTACTGC. As protein: CASTDGAGAPYEQYC.

The CDR3 DNA is TGTGCCAGCGGGGAGGCCGGGAGAGGGGACGGGGATACCCAGTACTTC. This codes for CASGEAGRGDGDTQYF. The V and J genes are TRBV6-1 and TRBJ2-5; tentative D call: TRBD2 (6 bases). The CDR3 extends over 16 amino acids. From germline, CDR1 is MNHNS and CDR2 SASEGT. V lost 8 bases to trimming and J lost 8 bases, with 27 bases between them.

The chain joins TRBV6-5 to TRBJ2-1; the D gene could be TRBD1 or TRBD2 (5 bases each). Trimming pared 8 bases from V and 12 bases from J, leaving 26 bases between. CDR3 length equals 15 residues. The germline gives CDR1 MNHEY, CDR2 SVGAGI. The CDR3 DNA follows: TGTGCCAGCGGTTCGGGGCCGTGGGCCAAAAACACGCAGTTCTTC. Translated: CASGSGPWAKNTQFF.

The chain has TRBV3-1 and TRBJ2-7; TRBD1 matches at 9 bases. Germline V gene sequence: CDR1 LGHDT, CDR2 YNNKEL (reference sequence). Trimming at V came to 1 base and at J to 2 bases, leaving 9 bases not matched to a gene. CDR3 size: 17 residues. The CDR3 DNA is TGTGCCAGCAGCCAAGGAGTTGTCACAGGGGGCACCTACGAGCAGTACTTC. Protein: CASSQGVVTGGTYEQYF.

About this clonotype itself: With a much larger clone just one base away, this may be a read error. The genes are TRBV12-5 and TRBJ2-5; 8 nucleotides line up with TRBD2. Per germline, CDR1 LGHNT and CDR2 FRNRAP. This CDR3 comprises 16 residues. The J segment lost 11 bases and the V segment lost 1 base, leaving 15 bases of the junction unmatched. CDR3 protein: CASGLGSGSGPIEQYF. CDR3 coding DNA: TGTGCTAGTGGTTTGGGGAGCGGGAGTGGGCCGATAGAGCAGTACTTC.

This clonotype turned up a few times. The chain uses TRBV7-2 and TRBJ1-6; TRBD1 matches 8 bases. J lost 8 bases, V lost 6 bases, and 6 bases had no gene match. The CDR3 sequence is 14 residues long. CDR1 SGHTA and CDR2 FQGNSA come from the germline V gene. The CDR3 DNA reads TGTGCCAGCAGGGGGCAGGGGGCATATTCACCCCTCCACTTT. Translated: CASRGQGAYSPLHF.

The V and J genes are TRBV27 and TRBJ2-1, with D maybe TRBD2 (5 bases). In germline, CDR1 is MNHEY, CDR2 SMNVEV (reference sequence). The CDR3 has 13 residues. The V end was cut by 6 bases, the J end by 8 bases, with 14 bases between. CDR3 amino acids: CASSPFGGDEQFF. DNA of the CDR3: TGTGCCAGCAGCCCCTTTGGAGGCGATGAGCAGTTCTTC.

CDR3 residues: CASSPFTSTDTQYF. In DNA, the CDR3 is TGTGCCAGCAGTCCCTTTACTAGCACAGATACGCAGTATTTT. This chain joins TRBV27 and TRBJ2-3; no reliable D call. CDR1 and CDR2 from the germline V gene are MNHEY and SMNVEV (reference sequence). This CDR3 has 14 residues. Deletions cut 5 bases from V and 0 bases from J, with 9 bases between.

Points on this clonotype: The junction and the germline gene differ at one end; a read error may be behind it. The chain carries TRBV27 and TRBJ2-1, with D possibly TRBD2 on 7 matching bases. Germline V CDR1 and CDR2: MNHEY, SMNVEV (reference sequence). This CDR3 is built from 15 residues. CDR3 sequence (DNA): TGTGGCGGGGGTGTCGGGGGCCGCGACAAAGATACCCAGTATTTC. It yields the protein CGGGVGGRDKDTQYF.

Worth noting for this clonotype: With a much larger clone just one base away, this may be a read error. The chain joins TRBV7-2 to TRBJ2-5, with D tentatively TRBD1 (5 bases). There are 14 residues in the CDR3. Germline-derived CDR1 and CDR2 are SGHTA and FQGNSA. Trimming cost V 5 bases and J 11 bases, with 21 bases left between them. The CDR3 nucleotides are TGTGCCAGCAGCCCGCAAGGGGTACAAGGCACGCAGTACTTC. Protein: CASSPQGVQGTQYF.

The chain combines TRBV6-1 with TRBJ1-2; D gene unclear. Looked up from germline, CDR1 is MNHNS and CDR2 is SASEGT. CDR3 size: 16 residues. V was clipped by 8 bases and J by 0 bases, with 19 bases between them. CDR3 residues: CASSRIIGGSNYGYTF. The CDR3 DNA sequence: TGTGCCAGCTCCAGGATCATCGGCGGATCTAACTATGGCTACACCTTC.